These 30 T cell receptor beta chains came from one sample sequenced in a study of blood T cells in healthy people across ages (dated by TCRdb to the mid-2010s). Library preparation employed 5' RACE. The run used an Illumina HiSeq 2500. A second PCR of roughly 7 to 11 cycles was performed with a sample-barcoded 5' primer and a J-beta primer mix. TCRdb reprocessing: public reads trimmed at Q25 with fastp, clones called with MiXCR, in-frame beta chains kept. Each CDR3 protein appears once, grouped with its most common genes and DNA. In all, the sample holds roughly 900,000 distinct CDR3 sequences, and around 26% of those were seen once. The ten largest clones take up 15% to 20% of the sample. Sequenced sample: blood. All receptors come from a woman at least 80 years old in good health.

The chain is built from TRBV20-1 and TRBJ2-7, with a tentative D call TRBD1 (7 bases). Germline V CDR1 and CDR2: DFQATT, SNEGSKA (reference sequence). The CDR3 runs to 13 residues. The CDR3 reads CSVRGTDDYEQYF. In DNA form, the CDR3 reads TGCAGCGTGCGCGGGACAGACGACTACGAGCAGTACTTC.

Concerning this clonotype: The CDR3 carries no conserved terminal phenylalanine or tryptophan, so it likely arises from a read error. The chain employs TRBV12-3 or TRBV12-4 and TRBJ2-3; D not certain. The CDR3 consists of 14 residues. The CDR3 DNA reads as TGTGCCAGCAGTTTAATAGTTAGCACAGATGCGCAGTATTCT. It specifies CASSLIVSTDAQYS.

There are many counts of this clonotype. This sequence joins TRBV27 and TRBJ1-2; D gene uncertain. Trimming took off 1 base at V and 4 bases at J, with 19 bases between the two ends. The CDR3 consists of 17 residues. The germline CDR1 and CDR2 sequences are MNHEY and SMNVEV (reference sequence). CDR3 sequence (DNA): TGTGCCAGCAGTTTATGCGTCCATCTGGCTGTCCGCTATGGCTACACCTTC. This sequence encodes CASSLCVHLAVRYGYTF.

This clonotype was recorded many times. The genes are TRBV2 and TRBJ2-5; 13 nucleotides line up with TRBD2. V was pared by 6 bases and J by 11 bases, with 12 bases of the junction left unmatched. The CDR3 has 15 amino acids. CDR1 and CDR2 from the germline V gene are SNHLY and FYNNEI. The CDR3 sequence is CASSEQTSGGTGQYF. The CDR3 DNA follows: TGTGCCAGCAGCGAGCAGACTAGCGGGGGGACGGGGCAGTACTTC.

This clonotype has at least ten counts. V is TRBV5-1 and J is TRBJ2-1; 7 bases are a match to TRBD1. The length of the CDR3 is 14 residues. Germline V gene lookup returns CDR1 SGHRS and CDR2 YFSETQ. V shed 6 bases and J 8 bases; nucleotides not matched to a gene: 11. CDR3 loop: CASTLGQSFHEQFF. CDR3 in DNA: TGCGCCAGCACCCTGGGACAGTCTTTTCATGAGCAGTTCTTC.

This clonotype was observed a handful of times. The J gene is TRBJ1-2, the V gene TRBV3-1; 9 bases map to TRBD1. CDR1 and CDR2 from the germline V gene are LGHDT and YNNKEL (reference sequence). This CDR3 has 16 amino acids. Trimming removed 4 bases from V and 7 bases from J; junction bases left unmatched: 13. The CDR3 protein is CASSLSPRDRARGYTF. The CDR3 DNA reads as TGTGCCAGCAGCCTCAGTCCACGGGACAGGGCCCGTGGCTACACCTTC.

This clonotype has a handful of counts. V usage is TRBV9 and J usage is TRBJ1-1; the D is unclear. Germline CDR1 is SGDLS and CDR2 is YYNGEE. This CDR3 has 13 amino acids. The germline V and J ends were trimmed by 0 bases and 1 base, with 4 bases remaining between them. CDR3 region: CASSVEPNTEAFF. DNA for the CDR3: TGTGCCAGCAGCGTAGAACCGAACACTGAAGCTTTCTTT.

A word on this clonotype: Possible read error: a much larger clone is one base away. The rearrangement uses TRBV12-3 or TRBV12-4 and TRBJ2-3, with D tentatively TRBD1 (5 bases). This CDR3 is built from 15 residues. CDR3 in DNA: TGTGCCAGCAGTTTAATGAAGGGGCGAGGAGATGCGCAGTATTTT. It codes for CASSLMKGRGDAQYF.

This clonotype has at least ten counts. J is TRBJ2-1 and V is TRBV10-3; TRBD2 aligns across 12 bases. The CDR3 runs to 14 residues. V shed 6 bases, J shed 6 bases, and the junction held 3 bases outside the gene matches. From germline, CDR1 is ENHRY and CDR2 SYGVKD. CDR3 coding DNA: TGTGCCATCAGCCAGACTAGCGGGGGCAATGAGCAGTTCTTC. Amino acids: CAISQTSGGNEQFF.

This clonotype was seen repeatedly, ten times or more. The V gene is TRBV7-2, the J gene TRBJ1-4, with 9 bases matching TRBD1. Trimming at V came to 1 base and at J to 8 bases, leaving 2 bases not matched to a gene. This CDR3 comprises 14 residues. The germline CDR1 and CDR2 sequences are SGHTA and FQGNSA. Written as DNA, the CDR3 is TGTGCCAGCAGCTTAGGGACAGGGGTGGAAAAACTGTTTTTT. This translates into CASSLGTGVEKLFF.

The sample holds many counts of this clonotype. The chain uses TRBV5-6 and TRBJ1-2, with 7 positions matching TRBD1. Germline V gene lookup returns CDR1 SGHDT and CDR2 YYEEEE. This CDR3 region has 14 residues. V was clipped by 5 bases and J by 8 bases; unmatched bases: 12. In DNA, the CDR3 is TGTGCCAGCAGTTTTGGACAGGCCCTCGAGGGCTACACCTTC. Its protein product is CASSFGQALEGYTF.

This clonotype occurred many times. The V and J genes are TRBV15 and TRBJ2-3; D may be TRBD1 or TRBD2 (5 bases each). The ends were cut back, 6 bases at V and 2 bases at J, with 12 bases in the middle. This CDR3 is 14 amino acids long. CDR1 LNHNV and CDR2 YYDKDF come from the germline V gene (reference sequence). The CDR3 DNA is TGTGCCACCAGACAGGACTTGTACACAGATACGCAGTATTTT. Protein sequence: CATRQDLYTDTQYF.

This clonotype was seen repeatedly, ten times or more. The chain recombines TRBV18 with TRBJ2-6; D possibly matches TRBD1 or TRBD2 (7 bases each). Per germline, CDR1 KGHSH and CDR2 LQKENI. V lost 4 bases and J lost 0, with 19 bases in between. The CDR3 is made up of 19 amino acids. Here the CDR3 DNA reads TGTGCCAGCTCACACAGCGGGACAGCACTAAGCTCTGGGGCCAACGTCCTGACTTTC. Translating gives CASSHSGTALSSGANVLTF.

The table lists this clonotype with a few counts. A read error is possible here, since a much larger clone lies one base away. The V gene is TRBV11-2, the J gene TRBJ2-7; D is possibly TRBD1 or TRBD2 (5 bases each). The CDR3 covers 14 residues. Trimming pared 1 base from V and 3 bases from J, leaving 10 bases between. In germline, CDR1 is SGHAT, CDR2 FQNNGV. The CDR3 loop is CASSLGGVGYEQYF. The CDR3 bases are TGTGCCAGCAGCTTAGGAGGGGTTGGCTACGAGCAGTACTTC.

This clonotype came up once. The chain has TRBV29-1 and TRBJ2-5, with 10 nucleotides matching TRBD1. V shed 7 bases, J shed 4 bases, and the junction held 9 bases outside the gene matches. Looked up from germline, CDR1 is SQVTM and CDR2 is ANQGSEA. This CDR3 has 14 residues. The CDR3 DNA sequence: TGCAGCGCCAACCGGGACAGGGGATTAGAGACCCAGTACTTC. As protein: CSANRDRGLETQYF.

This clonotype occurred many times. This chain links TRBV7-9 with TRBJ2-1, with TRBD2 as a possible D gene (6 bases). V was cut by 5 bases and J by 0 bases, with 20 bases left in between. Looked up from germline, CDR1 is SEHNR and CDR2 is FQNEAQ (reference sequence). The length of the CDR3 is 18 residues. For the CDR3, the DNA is TGTGCCAGCAGCCTACATGGAGGGTCAGGGATCTCCTACAATGAGCAGTTCTTC. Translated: CASSLHGGSGISYNEQFF.

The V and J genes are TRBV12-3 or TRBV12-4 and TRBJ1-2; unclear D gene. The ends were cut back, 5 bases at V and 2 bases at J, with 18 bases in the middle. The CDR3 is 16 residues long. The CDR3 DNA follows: TGTGCCAGCAGTCTGACCCTTCGCAGGCGGAACTATGGCTACACCTTC. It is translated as CASSLTLRRRNYGYTF.

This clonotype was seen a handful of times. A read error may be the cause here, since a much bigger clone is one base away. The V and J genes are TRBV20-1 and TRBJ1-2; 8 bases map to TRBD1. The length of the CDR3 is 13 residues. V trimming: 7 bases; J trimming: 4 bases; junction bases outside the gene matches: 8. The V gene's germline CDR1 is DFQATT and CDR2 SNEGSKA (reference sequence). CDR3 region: CSGQQGGGYGYTF. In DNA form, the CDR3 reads TGCAGTGGTCAACAGGGGGGTGGCTATGGCTACACCTTC.

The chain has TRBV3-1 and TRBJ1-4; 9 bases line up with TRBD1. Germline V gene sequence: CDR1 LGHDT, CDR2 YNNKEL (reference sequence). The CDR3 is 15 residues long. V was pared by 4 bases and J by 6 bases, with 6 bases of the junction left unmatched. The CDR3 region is CASSLNGQGHEKLFF. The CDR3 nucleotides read TGTGCCAGCAGCCTGAATGGACAGGGGCATGAAAAACTGTTTTTT.

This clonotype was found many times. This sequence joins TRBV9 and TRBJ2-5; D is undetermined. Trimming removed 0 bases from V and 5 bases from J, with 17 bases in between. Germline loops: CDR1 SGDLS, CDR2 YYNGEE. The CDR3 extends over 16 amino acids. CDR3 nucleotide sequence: TGTGCCAGCAGCGTAGGAACTACCCTCCGTGCCGAGACCCAGTACTTC. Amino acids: CASSVGTTLRAETQYF.

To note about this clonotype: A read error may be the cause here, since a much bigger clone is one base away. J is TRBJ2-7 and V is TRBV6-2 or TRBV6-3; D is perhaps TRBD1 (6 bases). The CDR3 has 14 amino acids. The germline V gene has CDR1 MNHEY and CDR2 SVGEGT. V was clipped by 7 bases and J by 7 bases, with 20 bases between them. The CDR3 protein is CASTGHNYGNEQYF. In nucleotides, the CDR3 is TGTGCCAGCACGGGACATAACTACGGCAATGAGCAGTACTTC.

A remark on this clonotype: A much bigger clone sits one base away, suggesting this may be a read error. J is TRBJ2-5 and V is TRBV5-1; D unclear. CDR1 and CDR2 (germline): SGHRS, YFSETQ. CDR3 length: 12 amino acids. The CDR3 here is CAGSRIEETQYF. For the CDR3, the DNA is TGCGCCGGCAGCCGGATTGAGGAGACCCAGTACTTC.

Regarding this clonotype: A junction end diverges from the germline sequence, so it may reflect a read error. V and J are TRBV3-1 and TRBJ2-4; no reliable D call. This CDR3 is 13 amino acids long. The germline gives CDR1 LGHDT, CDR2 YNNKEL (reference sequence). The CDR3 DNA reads TGTGCCAACAGCCGGACGGCCAAAAACATTCAGTACTTC. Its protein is CANSRTAKNIQYF.

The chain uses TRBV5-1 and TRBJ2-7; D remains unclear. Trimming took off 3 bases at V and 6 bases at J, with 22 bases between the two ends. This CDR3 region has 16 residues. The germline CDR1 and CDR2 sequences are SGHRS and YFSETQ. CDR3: CASSWSWNFGPCEQYF. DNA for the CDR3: TGCGCCAGCAGCTGGTCGTGGAACTTCGGGCCATGCGAGCAGTACTTC.

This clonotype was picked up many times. The CDR3 region has the DNA TGTGCCACCAGCAGAAAAGCGGGGGATCTCCAGGATGAGCAGTTCTTC. Its protein product is CATSRKAGDLQDEQFF. The V gene is TRBV15, the J gene TRBJ2-1; 8 bases are shared with TRBD2. Germline CDR1 LNHNV, CDR2 YYDKDF (reference sequence). The CDR3 is 16 residues long. The V gene end was trimmed by 2 bases and the J gene end by 8 bases; junction bases not matched to a gene: 11.

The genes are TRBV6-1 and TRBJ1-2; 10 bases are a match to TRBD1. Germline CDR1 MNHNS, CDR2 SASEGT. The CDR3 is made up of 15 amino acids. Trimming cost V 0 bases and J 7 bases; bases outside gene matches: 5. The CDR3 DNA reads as TGTGCCAGCAGTGAAGCGCTAGGGACAGGGGCTGGCTACACCTTC. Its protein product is CASSEALGTGAGYTF.

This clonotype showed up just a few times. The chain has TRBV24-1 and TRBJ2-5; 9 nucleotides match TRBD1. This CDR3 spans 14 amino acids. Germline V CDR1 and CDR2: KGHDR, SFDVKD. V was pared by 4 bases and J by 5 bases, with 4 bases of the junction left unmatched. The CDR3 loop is CATSEGTGQETQYF. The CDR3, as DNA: TGTGCCACCAGTGAGGGGACAGGGCAGGAGACCCAGTACTTC.

The CDR3 nucleotides read TGCAGCGTTACCGGGACTAGAGATGAGCAGTTCTTC. This gives the protein CSVTGTRDEQFF. The chain joins TRBV29-1 to TRBJ2-1; 8 nucleotides agree with TRBD2. Looked up from germline, CDR1 is SQVTM and CDR2 is ANQGSEA. The CDR3 length is 12 residues. The junction had 5 bases not matched to a gene; V was cut back by 5 bases and J by 8 bases.

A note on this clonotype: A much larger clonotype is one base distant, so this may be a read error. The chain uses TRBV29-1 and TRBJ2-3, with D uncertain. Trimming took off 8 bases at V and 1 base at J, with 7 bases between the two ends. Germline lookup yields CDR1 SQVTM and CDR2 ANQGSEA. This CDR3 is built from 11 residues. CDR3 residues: CSPDGTDTQYF. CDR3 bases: TGCAGCCCGGATGGCACAGATACGCAGTATTTT.

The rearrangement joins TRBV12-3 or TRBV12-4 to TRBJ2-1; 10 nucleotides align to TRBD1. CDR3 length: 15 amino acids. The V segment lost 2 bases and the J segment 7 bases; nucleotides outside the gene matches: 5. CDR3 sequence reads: CASSLFRTGGNEQFF. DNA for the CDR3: TGTGCCAGCAGTTTATTCAGGACAGGGGGTAATGAGCAGTTCTTC.